This T cell receptor beta chain was captured in a study of radiotherapy plus CTLA-4 blockade in lung cancer. Study-wide context: Overall, approximately 19% of patients showed an objective response, while 31% attained disease control. General study points: Tumor-origin TCR clones grew in blood after radiotherapy plus ipilimumab.

Profiling relied on immunoSEQ multiplex PCR, and the TCRdb table lists in-frame clones only, not all of them. Of about 120,000 clones listed, 85% to 90% are singletons. This clone has only one observation. Its antigen is as yet unknown. Chemo-refractory metastatic non-small-cell lung cancer patients received focal radiation with ipilimumab CTLA-4 blockade. V was cut by 0 bases and J by 3 bases, with 4 bases left in between. The CDR3 contains 12 residues. Germline V gives CDR1 SGDLS, CDR2 YYNGEE. Material: peripheral blood, obtained from a patient treated with radiotherapy plus ipilimumab. The genes are TRBV9 and TRBJ2-7; the D is unclear. The clonotype was recovered from a human donor with non-small cell lung cancer that progressed on radiotherapy plus ipilimumab. The CDR3 DNA is TGTGCCAGCAGCGTAGGAGGCTACGAGCAGTACTTC. Its protein is CASSVGGYEQYF. Supplemented by reference TRBV9 and TRBJ2-7, the full variable domain reads DSGVTQTPKHLITATGQRVTLRCSPRSGDLSVYWYQQSLDQGLQFLIQYYNGEERAKGNILERFSAQQFPDLHSELNLSSLELGDSALYFCASSVGGYEQYFGPGTRLTVT.